This T cell receptor (beta chain) came from a study of blood T cell repertoires in COVID-19. At the level of the study: Nucleic acid was either cDNA or gDNA, and it came from T cells, B-cell-depleted T cells, or PBMCs.

V dropped 4 bases and J dropped 5 bases, with 15 bases sitting between them. The germline gives CDR1 LGHDT, CDR2 YNNKEL (reference sequence). This CDR3 region has 14 residues. TCRdb's table, derived via immunoSEQ multiplex PCR, lists solely in-frame clones and lacks some. The sample holds about 280,000 clones, 75% to 90% seen once. Researchers sorted participants into cohorts using their self-reported clinical history. The source is a woman between 25 and 40 years old with acute COVID-19. The chain combines TRBV3-1 (or the pseudogene TRBV3-2) with TRBJ2-7; a weak D match, TRBD2 (5 bases). Material for sequencing was PBMCs or T cells enriched from blood (not recorded which). The CDR3 region is CASSLGLGTDEQYF. As DNA, the CDR3 is TGTGCCAGCAGCCTCGGACTCGGAACCGACGAGCAGTACTTC.